The sample holds many counts of the clone carrying this T cell receptor (beta chain). What it binds is unknown. The sample comes from a study of human T cells and chemical hapten exposure. Study outcomes and limitations: Sensitizing with DPC caused no change in TCRs above 1 in 1000 frequency. Expanded TCRs were compared with controls, and the expanded TCRs formed significantly more large CDR3 similarity clusters.

The time point: patch test 2, 6 weeks after DPC sensitization. Documented treatment: therapeutic diphenylcyclopropenone sensitization with weekly scalp DPC. Total RNA extraction was carried out from unfractionated whole blood. The CDR3 is 12 amino acids. The V and J ends lost 6 bases and 6 bases respectively, with 12 bases between them. The authors' processing: A typical sample had some 95,000 TCRs, with roughly 20,000 to 690,600 overall. TCRdb processed the RACE reads anew with MiXCR; each CDR3 protein has one entry. TCRdb's processing, not the authors' own work, is the source of the V and J calls. The sample yields about 400,000 distinct CDR3 sequences, roughly 6% seen once.

This material consisted of whole blood, taken in connection with sensitization to the hapten diphenylcyclopropenone (DPC). The rearrangement links TRBV12-3 or TRBV12-4 to TRBJ2-7; a possible D gene is TRBD2 (5 bases). The sequence was collected from a woman aged 18-29 years with alopecia areata. Some clones in this sample may be carry-over from other donors' samples. This chain's CDR3 is CASRPGDFEQYF. For the CDR3, the DNA is TGTGCCAGCAGACCCGGGGATTTCGAGCAGTACTTC.